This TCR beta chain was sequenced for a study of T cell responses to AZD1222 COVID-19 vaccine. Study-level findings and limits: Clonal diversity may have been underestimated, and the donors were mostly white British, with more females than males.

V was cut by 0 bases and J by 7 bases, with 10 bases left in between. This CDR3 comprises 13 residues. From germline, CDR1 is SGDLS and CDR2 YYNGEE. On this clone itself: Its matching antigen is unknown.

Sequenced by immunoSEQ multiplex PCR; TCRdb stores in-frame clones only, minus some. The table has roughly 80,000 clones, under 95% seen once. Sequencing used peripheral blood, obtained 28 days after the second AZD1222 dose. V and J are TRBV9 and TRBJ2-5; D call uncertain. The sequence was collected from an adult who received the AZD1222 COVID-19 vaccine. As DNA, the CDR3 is TGTGCCAGCAGCGTAGGGGATCATGGGACCCAGTACTTC. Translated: CASSVGDHGTQYF.